Listed below are T cell receptor beta chains from one sample, sequenced in a study of CD8 T cells in ankylosing spondylitis. MiXCR was run by TCRdb on the 5' RACE reads, yielding one entry per CDR3 protein. The sample contains about 400,000 distinct CDR3 sequences, around 20% of which appear only once. The specimen sequenced was blood, either unsorted or a sorted T cell fraction (not recorded which). These receptor sequences come from a male donor with ankylosing spondylitis or in good health (not recorded which). Both conserved end residues are trimmed from each CDR3. Each record gives: V gene, CDR3 protein.

TRBV4-1,ASSAGEFYEQY
TRBV29-1,SVEALGASSGDEQF
TRBV10-3,AISESAFNQPQH
TRBV30,AWADRPAGSNEQF
TRBV20-1,SALTDQTYEQY
TRBV5-6,ASSLGAGGSYNEQF
TRBV27,ASSFFGELF
TRBV12-3/TRBV12-4,ASSPPGTQLWEQY
TRBV6-2/TRBV6-3,ASSYTRHEQY
TRBV7-6,ASSPTPDRLYEQY
TRBV7-9,ASSLTGGAEQY